One sample yielded the 12 T cell receptor beta chains listed below, sequenced in a study of blood T cell repertoires in COVID-19. The repertoire was sequenced with immunoSEQ multiplex PCR; TCRdb's copy has only in-frame clones and lacks some. The table records around 250,000 clones, approximately 84% of them present only once. The specimen sequenced was PBMCs or T cells enriched from blood (not recorded which). Receptors originate from a man aged 18 to 30 who had recovered from COVID-19.

This chain uses TRBV15 with TRBJ1-1; D uncertain. V was trimmed by 1 base and J by 1 base, leaving 10 bases between them. The V gene's germline CDR1 is LNHNV and CDR2 YYDKDF (reference sequence). This CDR3 has 15 amino acids. The CDR3: CATSRVSRENTEAFF. The CDR3 DNA follows: TGTGCCACCAGCAGAGTATCAAGAGAGAACACTGAAGCTTTCTTT.

The gene calls are TRBV29-1 and TRBJ2-2; D call uncertain. Germline lookup yields CDR1 SQVTM and CDR2 ANQGSEA. This CDR3 has 14 amino acids. V was shortened by 1 base and J by 1 base, with 7 bases between the two germline ends. CDR3 nucleotide sequence: TGCAGCGTTGAAGCTACGCGGAACACCGGGGAGCTGTTTTTT. Translating it yields CSVEATRNTGELFF.

V and J are TRBV2 and TRBJ2-7; D may be TRBD2 (6 bases). V gave up 6 bases and J gave up 0 bases, with 12 bases separating them. Per germline, CDR1 SNHLY and CDR2 FYNNEI. This CDR3 is 14 amino acids long. The CDR3 DNA follows: TGTGCCAGCAGCGAGTCGGGGGTCTCCTACGAGCAGTACTTC. Translating it yields CASSESGVSYEQYF.

The chain carries TRBV24-1 and TRBJ1-3; the match to TRBD1 covers 7 bases. This CDR3 has 15 residues. CDR1 and CDR2 (germline): KGHDR, SFDVKD. J was trimmed by 6 bases and V by 7 bases; bases with no gene match: 11. CDR3 loop: CATRLIRQGLNTIYF. Here the CDR3 DNA reads TGTGCCACCAGGCTCATACGACAGGGCCTAAACACCATATATTTT.

This chain links TRBV14 with TRBJ2-7; 9 nucleotides line up with TRBD1. Germline CDR1 reads SGHDN; CDR2 reads FVKESK. Trimming removed 1 base from V and 6 bases from J; junction bases left unmatched: 7. The CDR3 length is 15 residues. This CDR3 is CASSQGDRDTSEQYF. CDR3 nucleotide sequence: TGTGCCAGCAGCCAAGGGGACAGGGATACCTCCGAGCAGTACTTC.

The rearrangement links TRBV18 to TRBJ1-1; D may be TRBD1 (6 bases). In germline, CDR1 is KGHSH, CDR2 LQKENI. The CDR3 extends over 17 amino acids. Trimming left V 4 bases short and J 3 bases short, with 21 bases between. The CDR3 here is CASSLRRTAMNYTEAFF. CDR3 in DNA: TGTGCCAGCTCACTTCGTAGGACAGCCATGAACTACACTGAAGCTTTCTTT.

This sequence joins TRBV20-1 and TRBJ2-5; 10 bases agree with TRBD2. The CDR3 runs 13 residues. J lost 7 bases, V lost 3 bases, and 5 bases had no gene match. The germline CDR1 and CDR2 sequences are DFQATT and SNEGSKA (reference sequence). CDR3 in DNA: TGCAGTGCTAGTGGGGCTAGCGGGGGGACCCAGTACTTC. This gives the protein CSASGASGGTQYF.

The chain is built from TRBV7-6 and TRBJ2-3; 7 bases agree with TRBD2. The CDR3 extends over 15 amino acids. CDR1 is SGHVS and CDR2 is FNYEAQ in the germline V gene. Trimming removed 3 bases from V and 5 bases from J; junction bases left unmatched: 8. CDR3 sequence reads: CASSFAGERGDTQYF. CDR3 coding DNA: TGTGCCAGCAGCTTCGCGGGAGAGCGCGGAGATACGCAGTATTTT.

The rearrangement links TRBV11-2 to TRBJ1-4, with D uncertain. Germline CDR1 and CDR2: SGHAT and FQNNGV. The CDR3 sequence is 17 residues long. Trimming removed 4 bases at V and 0 bases at J, with 15 bases between. CDR3 bases: TGTGCCAGCAGCTCGCGCCTTGCGGCAGCAACTAATGAAAAACTGTTTTTT. It specifies CASSSRLAAATNEKLFF.

There are a few counts of this clone. This rearrangement joins TRBV11-2 to TRBJ2-5, with TRBD2 matching 14 bases. V was clipped by 4 bases and J by 4 bases; unmatched bases: 8. There are 17 residues in the CDR3. The germline gives CDR1 SGHAT, CDR2 FQNNGV. The CDR3 spells CASSSGTSGSRRETQYF. In DNA form, the CDR3 reads TGTGCCAGCAGCTCCGGGACTAGCGGGAGTCGGAGAGAGACCCAGTACTTC.

J is TRBJ1-1 and V is TRBV2; a weak D match, TRBD1 (5 bases). CDR1 and CDR2 from the germline V gene are SNHLY and FYNNEI. V lost 1 base and J lost 2, with 8 bases in between. This CDR3 is 14 amino acids long. CDR3 in amino acids: CASSEGQGNTEAFF. CDR3 bases: TGTGCCAGCAGTGAAGGGCAGGGAAACACTGAAGCTTTCTTT. Looking up the rest from reference TRBV2 and TRBJ1-1 gives the full variable domain: EPEVTQTPSHQVTQMGQEVILRCVPISNHLYFYWYRQILGQKVEFLVSFYNNEISEKSEIFDDQFSVERPDGSNFTLKIRSTKLEDSAMYFCASSEGQGNTEAFFGQGTRLTVV.

The genes are TRBV2 and TRBJ1-4; perhaps TRBD1 as D (6 bases). Germline V CDR1 and CDR2: SNHLY, FYNNEI. CDR3 length: 15 residues. Trimming stripped 4 bases from V and 6 bases from J, with 15 bases between. The CDR3 nucleotides read TGTGCCAGCAGTGCTCTTGGGGGCTTTGATGAAAAACTGTTTTTT. Its translation is CASSALGGFDEKLFF.